This record covers a single TCR beta chain. The sample originates from a study of blood T cell repertoires in COVID-19. Study summary: PBMCs, B-cell-depleted T cells, or T cells were the source of the cDNA or gDNA that made up the material.

Repertoires were generated with immunoSEQ multiplex PCR, while TCRdb's copy carries only in-frame clones and drops some. The profile shows 200,000 to 250,000 clones, roughly four fifths of them singletons. V was clipped by 7 bases and J by 4 bases; unmatched bases: 9. From germline, CDR1 is MNHEY and CDR2 SVGEGT. The CDR3 sequence is 14 residues long. The sequence derives from a woman under 30 with acute or convalescent COVID-19. Sequenced input: peripheral blood. V usage is TRBV6-2 or TRBV6-3 and J usage is TRBJ2-7, with 8 bases lining up with TRBD1. The DNA for the CDR3 is TGTGCCAGCAACCCCACAGGGGGTAAATACGAGCAGTACTTC. Translating gives CASNPTGGKYEQYF.